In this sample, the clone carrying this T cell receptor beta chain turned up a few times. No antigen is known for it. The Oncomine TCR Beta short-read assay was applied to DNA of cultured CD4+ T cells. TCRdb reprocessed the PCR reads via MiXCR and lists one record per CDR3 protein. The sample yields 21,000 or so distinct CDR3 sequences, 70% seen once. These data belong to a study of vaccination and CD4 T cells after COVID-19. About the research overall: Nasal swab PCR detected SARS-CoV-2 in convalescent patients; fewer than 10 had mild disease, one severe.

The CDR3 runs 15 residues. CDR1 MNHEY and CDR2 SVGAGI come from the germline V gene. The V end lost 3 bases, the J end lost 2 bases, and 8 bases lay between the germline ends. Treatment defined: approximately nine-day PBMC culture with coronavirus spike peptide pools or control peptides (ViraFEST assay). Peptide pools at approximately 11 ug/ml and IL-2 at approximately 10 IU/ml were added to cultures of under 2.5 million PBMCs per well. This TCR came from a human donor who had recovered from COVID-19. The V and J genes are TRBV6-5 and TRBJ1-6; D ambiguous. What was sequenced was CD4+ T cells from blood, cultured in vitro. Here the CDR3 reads CASSYDGPYNSPLHF. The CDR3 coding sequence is TGTGCCAGCAGTTATGATGGGCCCTATAATTCACCCCTCCACTTT.